The sequence of this TCR beta chain was determined in a study of blood T cell repertoires in COVID-19. The data were produced by immunoSEQ multiplex PCR, yet TCRdb's version contains in-frame clones alone and is incomplete. The sample consists of 180,000 or so clones, 65% to 85% of them appearing once. Per germline, CDR1 SNHLY and CDR2 FYNNEI. The CDR3 totals 12 residues. The trim removed 5 bases at V and 10 bases at J, leaving 5 bases unmatched. The sequencing sample was made of PBMCs or T cells enriched from blood (not recorded which). The chain recombines TRBV2 with TRBJ2-1; 7 bases are shared with TRBD1. The sequence derives from a man aged 35 to 55 who had recovered from COVID-19. The CDR3 sequence is CASSPLDREQFF. In DNA form, the CDR3 reads TGTGCCAGCAGTCCCTTGGACAGGGAGCAGTTCTTC.